The rows below give T cell receptor beta chains drawn from one sample of a study of PD-1 blockade in classical Hodgkin lymphoma. Sequenced by immunoSEQ multiplex PCR; TCRdb stores in-frame clones only, minus some. Among approximately 6,400 clones listed, around 73% were seen once. Sample: CD8+ T cells from blood, taken before the fourth cycle of nivolumab. Source of these receptors: a human donor with classical Hodgkin lymphoma. CDR3s include the opening cysteine and the closing phenylalanine or tryptophan. Fields, in order: D gene, clone size, J gene, V gene, CDR3 DNA, CDR3 protein. A D gene is named only where the DNA matches it firmly. Clone size is shown for a subset of rows, as once, few, many or a class of expanded clone.

NA,few,TRBJ1-6,TRBV7-2,TGTGCCAGCAGCTTAGCGGACAGCTTGAGTTCACCCCTCCACTTT,CASSLADSLSSPLHF
NA,NA,TRBJ2-1,TRBV13,TGTGCCAGCGCCCAGGGAAGGGACCTATACAATGAGCAGTTCTTC,CASAQGRDLYNEQFF
NA,few,TRBJ2-1,TRBV5-1,TGCGCCAGCAGCTTGGCCATTGCCCAGAACGAGTTCTTC,CASSLAIAQNEFF
NA,NA,TRBJ1-2,TRBV7-8,TGTGCCAGCAGCCCTTCGGGGGGCGCGTACTATGGCTACACCTTC,CASSPSGGAYYGYTF
NA,NA,TRBJ2-2,TRBV7-9,TGTGCCAGCAGGCCACCTAGGGAGCTGTTTTTT,CASRPPRELFF
TRBD2,once,TRBJ2-2,TRBV2,TGTGCCAGCAGTGAATGGCTAGCGGGAGGCGCGAACACCGGGGAGCTGTTTTTT,CASSEWLAGGANTGELFF
TRBD1,NA,TRBJ2-7,TRBV14,TGTGCCAGCAGCCGCCTAGGACAGGGGAACGGCGAGCAGTACTTC,CASSRLGQGNGEQYF
NA,NA,TRBJ2-1,TRBV27,TGTGCCAGCAGATCCTGGACGGCAAACTCCTACAATGAGCAGTTCTTC,CASRSWTANSYNEQFF
NA,once,TRBJ2-7,TRBV7-9,TGTGCCAGCAGCTTAGCCTATAGGTACGAGCAGTACTTC,CASSLAYRYEQYF
NA,NA,TRBJ2-6,TRBV2,TGTGCCAGTTCTCCTAGCTCTGGGGCCAACGTCCTGACTTTC,CASSPSSGANVLTF
NA,NA,TRBJ2-2,TRBV21-1,TGTGCCAGCAGCAAAGAATGGGGTAGCGACACCGGGGAGCTGTTTTTT,CASSKEWGSDTGELFF
NA,once,TRBJ2-2,TRBV19,TGTGCCAGTAGTTCACGGGCGTGGGGGGACAAGGACACCGGGGAGCTGTTTTTT,CASSSRAWGDKDTGELFF
NA,NA,TRBJ1-5,TRBV27,TGTGCCAGCAGTCTCACCAGGGGTTACAATCAGCCCCAGCATTTT,CASSLTRGYNQPQHF
NA,NA,TRBJ2-5,TRBV7-9,TGTGCCAGCAGCTTAGCTTGGGGATGGTACCAAGAGACCCAGTACTTC,CASSLAWGWYQETQYF
TRBD1,NA,TRBJ2-2,TRBV7-8,TGTGCCAGCAGCCCGGAAAGGGGGCTCCGAGGGGAGCTGTTTTTT,CASSPERGLRGELFF
NA,NA,TRBJ1-1,TRBV27,TGTGCCAGCAGCGAGGGGTGGGCTTCTACTGAAGCTTTCTTT,CASSEGWASTEAFF
TRBD2,NA,TRBJ2-3,TRBV9,TGTGCCAGCAGCGTAGAGGGACTAGCGGTTACAGATACGCAGTATTTT,CASSVEGLAVTDTQYF
NA,once,TRBJ2-7,TRBV7-6,TGTGCCAGCATTAGACAGGATTCCTACGAGCAGTACTTC,CASIRQDSYEQYF
NA,few,TRBJ2-1,TRBV15,TGTGCCACCACCGGGTCCTTTAGGAATGAGCAGTTCTTC,CATTGSFRNEQFF
NA,NA,TRBJ1-1,TRBV2,TGTGCCAGCAGTGAAGGGGCAGGAGCTCGGATCACTGAAGCTTTCTTT,CASSEGAGARITEAFF
NA,NA,TRBJ1-1,TRBV4-3,TGCGCCAGCAGCCAAAGCGTCCTGGGGAACACTGAAGCTTTCTTT,CASSQSVLGNTEAFF
NA,NA,TRBJ1-2,TRBV6-5,TGTGCCAGCAGTTACACACAGGGTCATGGCTACACCTTC,CASSYTQGHGYTF
TRBD2,NA,TRBJ2-7,TRBV7-9,TGTGCCAGCAGCTACAGCGGGAGGGGGGACGAGCAGTACTTC,CASSYSGRGDEQYF
NA,few,TRBJ2-7,TRBV5-1,TGCGCCAGCAGAGTTGAGACACTCTACGAGCAGTACTTC,CASRVETLYEQYF
TRBD1,NA,TRBJ1-1,TRBV4-1,TGCGCCAGCAGCCACAGGACAGGCTATTCGGGCACTGAAGCTTTCTTT,CASSHRTGYSGTEAFF
NA,NA,TRBJ2-1,TRBV30,TGTGCCTGGAGTGTCGGCGGGGAGCAGTTCTTC,CAWSVGGEQFF
NA,NA,TRBJ2-1,TRBV9,TGTGCCAGCAGCGATCGGGGCGGAGCTGAGCAGTTCTTC,CASSDRGGAEQFF
TRBD1,NA,TRBJ1-1,TRBV9,TGTGCCAGCAGCCCACCCCGGACAGGGGAAGCTTTCTTT,CASSPPRTGEAFF
TRBD1,NA,TRBJ1-6,TRBV5-6,TGTGCCAGCAGTTCGCTACAGGGGGCTGGGGCCTATAATTCACCCCTCCACTTT,CASSSLQGAGAYNSPLHF
NA,NA,TRBJ1-2,TRBV5-1,TGCGCCAGCAGCTTGGAGCTGGCAGCTTATGGCTACACCTTC,CASSLELAAYGYTF
NA,medium-sized,TRBJ1-2,TRBV30,TGTGCCTGGGCCCCGGGACCCGGGTTGGATATCTATGGCTACACCTTC,CAWAPGPGLDIYGYTF
TRBD1,NA,TRBJ2-1,TRBV19,TGTGCCAGTAGTGGGGGACAGGCGGGAAATGAGCAGTTCTTC,CASSGGQAGNEQFF
NA,NA,TRBJ2-3,TRBV5-6,TGTGCCAGCAGCCCTGGGACCTCATTTAGCACAGATACGCAGTATTTT,CASSPGTSFSTDTQYF
TRBD1,NA,TRBJ2-1,TRBV27,TGTGCCAGCAGTTTAGGACAGGGCTACTACAATGAGCAGTTCTTC,CASSLGQGYYNEQFF
NA,NA,TRBJ2-7,TRBV2,TGTGCCAGCAGGGGATCCTCCTACGAGCAGTACTTC,CASRGSSYEQYF
TRBD2,NA,TRBJ2-5,TRBV9,TGTGCCAGCAGCGTAGATTGGGAGGGCCAAGAGACCCAGTACTTC,CASSVDWEGQETQYF
NA,NA,TRBJ2-7,TRBV6-5,TGTGCCAGCAGTGACTACCGGGCCTACGGGGCCGAGCAGTACTTC,CASSDYRAYGAEQYF
NA,once,TRBJ2-2,TRBV7-9,TGTGCCAGCAGGCTAACTGAATCCGGGGAGCTGTTTTTT,CASRLTESGELFF
NA,once,TRBJ2-3,TRBV27,TGTGCCAGCAGTCGATCAACAGATACGCAGTATTTT,CASSRSTDTQYF
TRBD2,NA,TRBJ2-7,TRBV5-4,TGTGCCAGCAGCTTCGGTCAGCGGGGCCGCTACGAGCAGTACTTC,CASSFGQRGRYEQYF
NA,NA,TRBJ2-1,TRBV7-6,TGTGCCAGCAGCTTATCGATGGCAGGTCTCAATGAGCAGTTCTTC,CASSLSMAGLNEQFF
TRBD2,NA,TRBJ2-3,TRBV28,TGTGCCAGCAGCGAGGGGACTAGCGGGGGGGACACAGATACGCAGTATTTT,CASSEGTSGGDTDTQYF
NA,NA,TRBJ2-3,TRBV19,TGTGCCAGTAGTATCTCGAAACAGCCTCGTTACACAGATACGCAGTATTTT,CASSISKQPRYTDTQYF
NA,NA,TRBJ2-7,TRBV6-5,TGTGCCAGCAGTTACCTTGGGGGAGAGCAGTACTTC,CASSYLGGEQYF
NA,NA,TRBJ1-2,TRBV5-1,TGCGCCAGCAGCAGATCCGGGACAACCCATGGCTACACCTTC,CASSRSGTTHGYTF
TRBD2,NA,TRBJ2-3,TRBV28,TGTGCCAGCAGGGGGCAGCGGGAGAGAACAGATACGCAGTATTTT,CASRGQRERTDTQYF
TRBD2,NA,TRBJ2-7,TRBV5-4,TGTGCCAGCAGCCTCGCGGCGGGGGATCCCTACGAGCAGTACTTC,CASSLAAGDPYEQYF